This T cell receptor (beta chain) was captured in a study of CD8 T cells in Susac syndrome. As for the study in general: Clinical remission applied to under 10 sequenced Susac syndrome patients, and six had active disease. Patients with Susac syndrome were therapy-naive, treated with corticosteroids, or treated with intravenous immunoglobulin alone when blood was collected.

Trimming cost V 4 bases and J 4 bases, with 14 bases left between them. Germline assignment: CDR1 SGHAT and CDR2 FQNNGV. The CDR3 length is 14 residues. Reverse transcription of about 0.5 to 1 ug RNA used random hexamers. TCRdb re-analysed the immunoSEQ multiplex PCR reads in MiXCR, keeping a single row per CDR3 protein. The sample holds hundreds of thousands of distinct CDR3 sequences, less than 95% seen once. This receptor was obtained from a human donor with Susac syndrome. Sequences were obtained from CD4+ T cells from PBMCs. The J gene is TRBJ2-7, the V gene TRBV11-2, with D unclear. For the CDR3, the DNA is TGTGCCAGCAGCTCACGCCCCGGATCTTACGAGCAGTACTTC. Amino acids: CASSSRPGSYEQYF.